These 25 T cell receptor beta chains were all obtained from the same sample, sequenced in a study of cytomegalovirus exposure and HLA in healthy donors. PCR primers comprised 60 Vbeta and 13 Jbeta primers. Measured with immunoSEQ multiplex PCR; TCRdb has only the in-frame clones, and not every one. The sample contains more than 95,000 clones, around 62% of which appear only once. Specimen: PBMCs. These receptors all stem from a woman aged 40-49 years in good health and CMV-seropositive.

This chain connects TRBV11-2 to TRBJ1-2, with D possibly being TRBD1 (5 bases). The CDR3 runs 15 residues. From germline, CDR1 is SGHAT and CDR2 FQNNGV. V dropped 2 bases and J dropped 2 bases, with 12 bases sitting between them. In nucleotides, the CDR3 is TGTGCCAGCAGCTTATTCTTACAGGAGAACTATGGCTACACCTTC. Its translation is CASSLFLQENYGYTF.

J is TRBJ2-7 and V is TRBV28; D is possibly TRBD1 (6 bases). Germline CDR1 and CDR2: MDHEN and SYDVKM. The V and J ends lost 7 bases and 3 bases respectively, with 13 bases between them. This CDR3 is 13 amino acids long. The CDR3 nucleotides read TGTGCCAGCAAGACAGGAGTGCACTACGAGCAGTACTTC. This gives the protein CASKTGVHYEQYF.

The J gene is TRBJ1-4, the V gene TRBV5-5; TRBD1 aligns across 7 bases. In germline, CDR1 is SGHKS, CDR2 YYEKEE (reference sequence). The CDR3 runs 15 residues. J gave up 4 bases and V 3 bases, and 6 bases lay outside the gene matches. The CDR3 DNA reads TGTGCCAGCAGCTCACAGGGGACCTATAATGAAAAACTGTTTTTT. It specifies CASSSQGTYNEKLFF.

This CDR3 reads CASSSTLNTEAFF. The DNA of the CDR3 is TGCGCCAGCAGCTCTACCTTGAACACTGAAGCTTTCTTT. This chain joins TRBV5-1 and TRBJ1-1; D remains ambiguous. The CDR3 totals 13 residues. Trimming took off 3 bases at V and 0 bases at J, with 6 bases between the two ends. The germline gives CDR1 SGHRS, CDR2 YFSETQ.

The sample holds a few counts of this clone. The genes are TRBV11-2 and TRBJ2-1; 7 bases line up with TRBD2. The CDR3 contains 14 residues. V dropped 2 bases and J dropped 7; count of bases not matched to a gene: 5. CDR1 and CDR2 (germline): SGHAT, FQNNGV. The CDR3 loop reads CASSLTGGGNEQFF. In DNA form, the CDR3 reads TGTGCCAGCAGCTTAACGGGAGGAGGGAATGAGCAGTTCTTC.

Written as DNA, the CDR3 is TGTGCCACCGCGGGACAGGGGATTCATGAGCAGTTCTTC. Amino acid sequence: CATAGQGIHEQFF. This chain links TRBV15 with TRBJ2-1; 10 nucleotides align to TRBD1. The V gene end was trimmed by 8 bases and the J gene end by 8 bases; junction bases not matched to a gene: 6. CDR1 and CDR2 (germline): LNHNV, YYDKDF (reference sequence). The CDR3 covers 13 residues.

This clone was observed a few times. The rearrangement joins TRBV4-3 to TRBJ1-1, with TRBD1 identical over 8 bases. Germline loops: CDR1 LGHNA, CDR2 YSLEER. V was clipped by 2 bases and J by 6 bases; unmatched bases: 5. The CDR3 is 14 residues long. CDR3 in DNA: TGCGCCAGCAGCCAACTCCAGGGGGCGGCTGAAGCTTTCTTT. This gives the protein CASSQLQGAAEAFF.

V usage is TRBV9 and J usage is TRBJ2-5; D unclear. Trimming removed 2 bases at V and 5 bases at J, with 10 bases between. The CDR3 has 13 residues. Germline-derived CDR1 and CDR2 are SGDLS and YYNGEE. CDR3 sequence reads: CASSVSPVETQYF. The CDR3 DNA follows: TGTGCCAGCAGCGTTTCCCCGGTGGAGACCCAGTACTTC.

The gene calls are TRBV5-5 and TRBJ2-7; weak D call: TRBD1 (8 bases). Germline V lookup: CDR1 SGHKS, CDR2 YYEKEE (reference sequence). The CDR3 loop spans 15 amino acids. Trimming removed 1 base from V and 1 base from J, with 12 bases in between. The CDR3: CASSLTGGESYEQYF. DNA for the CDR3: TGTGCCAGCAGCTTGACAGGGGGGGAATCCTACGAGCAGTACTTC.

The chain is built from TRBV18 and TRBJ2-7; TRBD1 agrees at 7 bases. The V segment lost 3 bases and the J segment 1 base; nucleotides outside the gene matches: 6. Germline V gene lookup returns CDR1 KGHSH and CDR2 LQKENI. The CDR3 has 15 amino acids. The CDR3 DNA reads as TGTGCCAGCTCACCCCCCGGGACAGAATCCTACGAGCAGTACTTC. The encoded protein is CASSPPGTESYEQYF.

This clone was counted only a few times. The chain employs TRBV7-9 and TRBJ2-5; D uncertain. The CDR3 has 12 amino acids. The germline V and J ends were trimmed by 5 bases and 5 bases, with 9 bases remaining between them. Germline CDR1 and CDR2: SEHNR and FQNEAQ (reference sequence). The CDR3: CASSPRLETQYF. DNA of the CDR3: TGTGCCAGCAGCCCCAGGTTGGAGACCCAGTACTTC.

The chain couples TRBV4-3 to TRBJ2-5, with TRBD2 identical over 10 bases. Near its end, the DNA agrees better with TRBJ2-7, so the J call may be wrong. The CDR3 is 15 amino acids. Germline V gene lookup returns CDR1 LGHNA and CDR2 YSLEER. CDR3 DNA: TGCGCCAGCAGCCCCAGACGCCTAGCGGGAGACGAGCAGTACTTC. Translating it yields CASSPRRLAGDEQYF.

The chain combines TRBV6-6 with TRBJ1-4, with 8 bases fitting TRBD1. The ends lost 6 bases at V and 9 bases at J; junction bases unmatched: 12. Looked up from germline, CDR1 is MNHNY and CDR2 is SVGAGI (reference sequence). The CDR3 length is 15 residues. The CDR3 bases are TGTGCCAGCAGAAACCAGGGGGCGGTAAAGAAAAAACTGTTTTTT. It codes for CASRNQGAVKKKLFF.

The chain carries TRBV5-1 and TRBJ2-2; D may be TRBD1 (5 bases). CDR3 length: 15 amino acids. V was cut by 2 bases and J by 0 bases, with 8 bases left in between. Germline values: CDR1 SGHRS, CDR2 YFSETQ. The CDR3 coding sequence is TGCGCCAGCAGCTTAGACAGAGCGAACACCGGGGAGCTGTTTTTT. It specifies CASSLDRANTGELFF.

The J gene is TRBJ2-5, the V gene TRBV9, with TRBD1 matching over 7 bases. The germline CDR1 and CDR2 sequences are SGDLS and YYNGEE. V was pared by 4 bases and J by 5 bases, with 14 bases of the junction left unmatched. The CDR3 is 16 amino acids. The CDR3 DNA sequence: TGTGCCAGCAGCCCCTTGTCAGACAGGGTAACTGAGACCCAGTACTTC. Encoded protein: CASSPLSDRVTETQYF.

The CDR3, as DNA: TGTGCCAGCAGCTTATCGGGACATAGGAACACTGAAGCTTTCTTT. Its protein product is CASSLSGHRNTEAFF. This rearrangement joins TRBV7-3 to TRBJ1-1; D is perhaps TRBD1 (6 bases). Trimming shortened V by 2 bases and J by 1 base, and 11 bases separated the two germline ends. The CDR3 is 15 amino acids. CDR1 is SGHTA, CDR2 FQGTGA, per germline. Filled out from reference TRBV7-3 and TRBJ1-1, the complete variable domain reads GAGVSQTPSNKVTEKGKYVELRCDPISGHTALYWYRQSLGQGPEFLIYFQGTGAADDSGLPNDRFFAVRPEGSVSTLKIQRTERGDSAVYLCASSLSGHRNTEAFFGQGTRLTVV.

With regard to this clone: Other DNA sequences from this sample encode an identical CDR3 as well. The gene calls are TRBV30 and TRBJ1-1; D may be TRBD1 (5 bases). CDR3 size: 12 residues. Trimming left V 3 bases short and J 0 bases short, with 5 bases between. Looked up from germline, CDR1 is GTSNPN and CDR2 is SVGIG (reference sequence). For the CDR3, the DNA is TGTGCCTGGAGCAGGGTGAACACTGAAGCTTTCTTT. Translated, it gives CAWSRVNTEAFF.

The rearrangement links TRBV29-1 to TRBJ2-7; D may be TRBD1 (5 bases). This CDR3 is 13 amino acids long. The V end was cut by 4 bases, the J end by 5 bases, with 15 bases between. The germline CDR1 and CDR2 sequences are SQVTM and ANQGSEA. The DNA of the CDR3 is TGCAGCGTTGGCAGGGTAGGTTTCCACGAGCAGTACTTC. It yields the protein CSVGRVGFHEQYF.

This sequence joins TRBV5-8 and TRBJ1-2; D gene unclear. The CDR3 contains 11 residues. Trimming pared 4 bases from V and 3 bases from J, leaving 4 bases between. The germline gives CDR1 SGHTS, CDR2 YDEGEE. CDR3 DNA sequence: TGTGCCAGCAGCCCGGACTATGGCTACACCTTC. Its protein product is CASSPDYGYTF.

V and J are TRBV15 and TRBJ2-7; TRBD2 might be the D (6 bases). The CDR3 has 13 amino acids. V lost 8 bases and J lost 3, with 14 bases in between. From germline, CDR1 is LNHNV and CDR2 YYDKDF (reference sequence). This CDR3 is CATRGLGFYEQYF. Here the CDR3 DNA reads TGTGCCACCCGGGGACTTGGGTTCTACGAGCAGTACTTC.

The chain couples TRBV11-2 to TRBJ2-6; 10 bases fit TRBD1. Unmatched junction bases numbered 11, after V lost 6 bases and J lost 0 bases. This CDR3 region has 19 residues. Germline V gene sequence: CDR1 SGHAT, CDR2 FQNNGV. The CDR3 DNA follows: TGTGCCAGCAGGCGACTGAGGACAGGGGGGACCTCTGGGGCCAACGTCCTGACTTTC. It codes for CASRRLRTGGTSGANVLTF.

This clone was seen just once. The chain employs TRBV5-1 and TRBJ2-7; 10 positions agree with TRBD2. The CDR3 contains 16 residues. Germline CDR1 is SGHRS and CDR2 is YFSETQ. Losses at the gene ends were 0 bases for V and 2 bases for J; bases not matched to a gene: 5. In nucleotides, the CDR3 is TGCGCCAGCAGCTTGGGCCCTAGCGGGAGCACCTACGAGCAGTACTTC. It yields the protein CASSLGPSGSTYEQYF.

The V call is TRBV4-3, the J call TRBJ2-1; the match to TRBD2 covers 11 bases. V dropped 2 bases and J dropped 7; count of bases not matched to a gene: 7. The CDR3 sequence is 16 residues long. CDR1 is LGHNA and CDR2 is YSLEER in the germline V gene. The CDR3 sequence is CASSQFPTSGRNEQFF. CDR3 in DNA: TGCGCCAGCAGCCAATTTCCTACTAGCGGGAGAAATGAGCAGTTCTTC.

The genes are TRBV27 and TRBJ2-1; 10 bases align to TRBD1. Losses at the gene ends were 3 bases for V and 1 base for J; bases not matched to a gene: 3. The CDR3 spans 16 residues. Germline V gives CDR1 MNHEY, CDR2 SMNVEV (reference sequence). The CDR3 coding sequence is TGTGCCAGCAGTTTCTTGGGACAGGGGTCCTACAATGAGCAGTTCTTC. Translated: CASSFLGQGSYNEQFF.

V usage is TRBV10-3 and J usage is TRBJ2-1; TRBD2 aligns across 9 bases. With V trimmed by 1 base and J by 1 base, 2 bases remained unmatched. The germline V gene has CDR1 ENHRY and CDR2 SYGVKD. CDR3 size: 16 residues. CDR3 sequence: CAISELLAGSYNEQFF. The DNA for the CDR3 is TGTGCCATCAGTGAGTTACTAGCGGGTTCCTACAATGAGCAGTTCTTC.